The next 10 T cell receptor beta chains were all read from a single sample in a study of OX40 agonist ivuxolimab in advanced cancers. The protocol was immunoSEQ multiplex PCR, while the TCRdb copy is restricted to in-frame clones and leaves out a portion. Here the sample spans around 11,000 clones, around 80% being singletons. The starting material was CD4+ or CD8+ T cells sorted from blood, obtained in a trial of the OX40 agonist ivuxolimab. The receptors here all came from an adult with an advanced solid tumor such as melanoma, head and neck, liver or kidney cancer.

The J gene is TRBJ2-3, the V gene TRBV30, with 9 bases lining up with TRBD2. The V gene end was trimmed by 1 base and the J gene end by 2 bases; junction bases not matched to a gene: 4. CDR1 GTSNPN and CDR2 SVGIG come from the germline V gene (reference sequence). The CDR3 is made up of 15 amino acids. The CDR3 protein is CAWSGIAGATDTQYF. CDR3 sequence (DNA): TGTGCCTGGAGTGGAATAGCGGGAGCCACAGATACGCAGTATTTT.

CDR3 nucleotide sequence: TGTGCCAGCAGCTTGGAGGGGGCGCAGAATTCACCCCTCCACTTT. Translated: CASSLEGAQNSPLHF. The rearrangement links TRBV5-6 to TRBJ1-6; 7 nucleotides line up with TRBD1. The CDR3 is 15 residues long. The trim removed 0 bases at V and 7 bases at J, leaving 4 bases unmatched. CDR1 is SGHDT, CDR2 YYEEEE, per germline.

This clone was counted a few times. The chain carries TRBV6-5 and TRBJ1-1; 9 bases match TRBD1. Germline V lookup: CDR1 MNHEY, CDR2 SVGAGI. Unmatched junction bases numbered 6, after V lost 5 bases and J lost 5 bases. The CDR3 length is 14 residues. In DNA, the CDR3 is TGTGCCAGCAGTGGACAGGGGCGGTGGACTGAAGCTTTCTTT. Translation gives CASSGQGRWTEAFF.

The chain has TRBV19 and TRBJ2-5; D is tentatively TRBD1 or TRBD2 (5 bases each). The CDR3 length is 13 residues. The germline CDR1 and CDR2 sequences are LNHDA and SQIVND (reference sequence). Trimming pared 6 bases from V and 5 bases from J, leaving 13 bases between. The CDR3 bases are TGTGCCAGTAGCCCGGGGCCGTCTGAGACCCAGTACTTC. It specifies CASSPGPSETQYF.

This CDR3 reads CASSPSGREADTQYF. The CDR3 DNA reads TGTGCCAGCAGCCCAAGCGGGAGAGAGGCAGATACGCAGTATTTT. The rearrangement links TRBV7-9 to TRBJ2-3, with 8 bases fitting TRBD2. The CDR3 is 15 residues long. J lost 4 bases, V lost 5 bases, and 8 bases had no gene match. Per the germline V gene, CDR1 is SEHNR and CDR2 is FQNEAQ (reference sequence).

This clone was seen more than once but under ten times. V is TRBV21-1 and J is TRBJ2-5; no check of the table's D call, TRBD2, against the DNA was made. TRBV21-1 represents a pseudogene. The CDR3 has 18 residues. CDR3 sequence reads: CASSLQEREGPSTETQYF. The CDR3 DNA sequence: TGTGCCAGCAGCCTCCAGGAGCGGGAGGGCCCATCCACAGAGACCCAGTACTTC.

This chain uses TRBV2 with TRBJ2-1; tentatively, D is TRBD1 (6 bases). CDR3 length: 14 residues. In germline, CDR1 is SNHLY, CDR2 FYNNEI. The germline V and J ends were trimmed by 8 bases and 6 bases, with 17 bases remaining between them. The CDR3 loop reads CASDGAGVANEQFF. The CDR3 DNA is TGTGCCAGCGATGGGGCAGGGGTCGCCAATGAGCAGTTCTTC. Full variable domain (rest looked up from reference TRBV2 and TRBJ2-1): EPEVTQTPSHQVTQMGQEVILRCVPISNHLYFYWYRQILGQKVEFLVSFYNNEISEKSEIFDDQFSVERPDGSNFTLKIRSTKLEDSAMYFCASDGAGVANEQFFGPGTRLTVL.

The rearrangement uses TRBV4-1 and TRBJ2-7, with 7 positions matching TRBD2. The length of the CDR3 is 15 residues. J lost 6 bases, V lost 1 base, and 9 bases had no gene match. Germline CDR1 is MGHRA and CDR2 is YSYEKL. The CDR3 DNA sequence: TGCGCCAGCAGCCAAGGGGCTAGCGGAGCGATCGAGCAGTACTTC. Protein product: CASSQGASGAIEQYF.

The V gene is TRBV7-3, the J gene TRBJ2-5, with 8 bases fitting TRBD2. V was pared by 6 bases and J by 5 bases, with 5 bases of the junction left unmatched. Germline V CDR1 and CDR2: SGHTA, FQGTGA. The CDR3 is made up of 13 amino acids. CDR3 bases: TGTGCCAGCAGTCGGGAGGGTTGGGAGACCCAGTACTTC. As protein: CASSREGWETQYF.

The rearrangement links TRBV6-1 to TRBJ1-1; possibly TRBD1 for D (5 bases). Germline V gene data show CDR1 as MNHNS and CDR2 as SASEGT. V was clipped by 7 bases and J by 0 bases, with 12 bases between them. CDR3 size: 14 residues. This CDR3 reads CASMKGTMNTEAFF. The DNA of the CDR3 is TGTGCCAGCATGAAGGGGACTATGAACACTGAAGCTTTCTTT.